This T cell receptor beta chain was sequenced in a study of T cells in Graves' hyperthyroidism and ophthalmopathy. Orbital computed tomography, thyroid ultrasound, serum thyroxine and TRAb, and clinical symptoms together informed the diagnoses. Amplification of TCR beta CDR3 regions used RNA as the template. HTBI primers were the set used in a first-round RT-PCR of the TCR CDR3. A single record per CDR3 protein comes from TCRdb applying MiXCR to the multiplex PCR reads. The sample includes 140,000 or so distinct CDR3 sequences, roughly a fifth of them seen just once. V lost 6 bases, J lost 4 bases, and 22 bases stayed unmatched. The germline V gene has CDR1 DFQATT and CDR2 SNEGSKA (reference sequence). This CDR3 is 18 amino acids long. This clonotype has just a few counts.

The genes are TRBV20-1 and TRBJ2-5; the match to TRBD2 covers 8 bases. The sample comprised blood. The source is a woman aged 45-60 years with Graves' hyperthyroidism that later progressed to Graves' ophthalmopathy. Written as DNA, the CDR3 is TGCAGTGCCAAATACCCCGATTGGAGCGGGAGTAGGTTAGAGACCCAGTACTTC. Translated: CSAKYPDWSGSRLETQYF.